Below are 13 T cell receptor beta chains sequenced from a single sample in a study of blood T cells in healthy people across ages. A J-beta primer mix and a sample-barcoded 5' primer were used in a second PCR of roughly 6 to 12 cycles. Each CDR3 protein gets one entry after TCRdb re-called the 5' RACE reads with MiXCR. The repertoire has 1.5 million to 2 million distinct CDR3 sequences, about 49% of them found once; the top ten carry roughly 2.1%. The sequenced material came from blood. Source of these receptors: a woman in her thirties or forties in good health.

The rearrangement joins TRBV4-1 to TRBJ2-7; no clear D gene. V was trimmed by 0 bases and J by 10 bases, leaving 10 bases between them. CDR3 length: 12 amino acids. CDR1 is MGHRA and CDR2 is YSYEKL in the germline V gene. The CDR3 region is CASSQDGNAQYF. CDR3 in DNA: TGCGCCAGCAGCCAAGACGGTAATGCCCAGTACTTC.

The chain uses TRBV28 and TRBJ2-7, with 10 bases matching TRBD2. The V segment lost 2 bases and the J segment 0 bases; nucleotides outside the gene matches: 7. The CDR3 spans 17 residues. Looked up from germline, CDR1 is MDHEN and CDR2 is SYDVKM. The CDR3 spells CASSLALAGGSSYEQYF. The CDR3 nucleotides are TGTGCCAGCAGTTTAGCTTTAGCGGGGGGTAGCTCCTACGAGCAGTACTTC.

Concerning this clonotype itself: This may arise from a read error, as a much more abundant clone is one base away. V and J are TRBV7-2 and TRBJ2-5; D may be TRBD1 (5 bases). This CDR3 contains 14 residues. The V gene's germline CDR1 is SGHTA and CDR2 FQGNSA. As DNA, the CDR3 is TGTGCCAGCAGCTTTAGGGGCACCCAAGAGATCCAGTACTTC. Encoded protein: CASSFRGTQEIQYF.

The J gene is TRBJ2-3, the V gene TRBV6-1, with 8 bases fitting TRBD2. The junction had 8 bases not matched to a gene; V was cut back by 7 bases and J by 2 bases. This CDR3 has 15 amino acids. Germline loops: CDR1 MNHNS, CDR2 SASEGT. CDR3 DNA: TGTGCCAGCAAAGGGACTAGAGTTTCCACAGATACGCAGTATTTT. Its protein product is CASKGTRVSTDTQYF.

The chain employs TRBV6-1 and TRBJ1-2, with D possibly matching TRBD1 (6 bases). Germline V gene sequence: CDR1 MNHNS, CDR2 SASEGT. V was clipped by 5 bases and J by 4 bases, with 14 bases between them. The CDR3 covers 14 residues. The CDR3 nucleotides read TGTGCCAGCAGTCCACGGGGGACATTCTATGGCTACACCTTC. It translates to CASSPRGTFYGYTF.

This clonotype occurred a few times. The V and J genes are TRBV12-3 or TRBV12-4 and TRBJ2-1; D may be TRBD1 or TRBD2 (6 bases each). V lost 1 base and J lost 8, with 9 bases in between. The CDR3 length is 13 residues. CDR3: CASSLGGADEQFF. CDR3 bases: TGTGCCAGCAGTTTAGGGGGGGCGGATGAGCAGTTCTTC.

This clonotype was seen a few times. V is TRBV27 and J is TRBJ2-3, with 7 bases aligning to TRBD1. Germline V CDR1 and CDR2: MNHEY, SMNVEV (reference sequence). The CDR3 runs to 17 residues. V was pared by 5 bases and J by 1 base, with 12 bases of the junction left unmatched. The DNA for the CDR3 is TGTGCCAGCAGTCCGCTCGGGACAGCACCACGCACAGATACGCAGTATTTT. This codes for CASSPLGTAPRTDTQYF.

This clonotype was recorded a few times. The J gene is TRBJ2-1, the V gene TRBV4-2; maybe TRBD2 (6 bases). The CDR3 consists of 19 residues. Germline CDR1 and CDR2: LGHNA and YNFKEQ. Trimming took 0 bases from V and 0 from J, leaving 18 bases between them. This CDR3 reads CASSQESLSSASSYNEQFF. In DNA form, the CDR3 reads TGTGCCAGCAGCCAAGAATCCCTCTCTAGCGCAAGCTCCTACAATGAGCAGTTCTTC.

About this clonotype: A junction boundary mismatches the germline segment, possibly from a read error. In nucleotides, the CDR3 is TGTGCCAGCAGTCAAGAAGACGAAAGTGAGCAGTTCTTC. Translated: CASSQEDESEQFF. V and J are TRBV3-1 and TRBJ2-1; no firm D call. Germline V gene sequence: CDR1 LGHDT, CDR2 YNNKEL (reference sequence). The CDR3 length is 13 residues.

This clonotype was detected a few times. The gene calls are TRBV7-2 and TRBJ2-5, with TRBD1 matching 9 bases. The CDR3 totals 15 residues. The ends lost 5 bases at V and 5 bases at J; junction bases unmatched: 9. CDR1 SGHTA and CDR2 FQGNSA come from the germline V gene. The CDR3: CASSAGQGSGETQYF. In nucleotides, the CDR3 is TGTGCCAGCAGCGCTGGACAGGGGTCAGGGGAGACCCAGTACTTC.

This clonotype was counted between two and nine times. The rearrangement links TRBV7-2 to TRBJ2-5; 12 bases map to TRBD2. V lost 3 bases and J lost 1; bases outside the gene matches: 6. The CDR3 runs to 17 residues. Per germline, CDR1 SGHTA and CDR2 FQGNSA. CDR3 in DNA: TGTGCCAGCAGCTTCGGTCTAGCGGGGGGGGGCCAAGAGACCCAGTACTTC. Its protein is CASSFGLAGGGQETQYF. The full variable domain, completed using reference TRBV7-2 and TRBJ2-5, is GAGVSQSPSNKVTEKGKDVELRCDPISGHTALYWYRQSLGQGLEFLIYFQGNSAPDKSGLPSDRFSAERTGGSVSTLTIQRTQQEDSAVYLCASSFGLAGGGQETQYFGPGTRLLVL.

V gene TRBV12-3 or TRBV12-4 combines with J gene TRBJ1-5; TRBD1 matches at 8 bases. The CDR3 sequence is 14 residues long. V trimming: 3 bases; J trimming: 7 bases; junction bases outside the gene matches: 5. CDR3 region: CASSFQGAWQPQHF. The CDR3, as DNA: TGTGCCAGCAGTTTCCAGGGGGCATGGCAGCCCCAGCATTTT.

The chain recombines TRBV10-3 with TRBJ1-5; D may be TRBD1 (6 bases). This CDR3 region has 14 residues. The germline V and J ends were trimmed by 1 base and 4 bases, with 8 bases remaining between them. Germline-derived CDR1 and CDR2 are ENHRY and SYGVKD. The CDR3 bases are TGTGCCATCAGTGAGTGGGACATGAATCAGCCCCAGCATTTT. This gives the protein CAISEWDMNQPQHF.